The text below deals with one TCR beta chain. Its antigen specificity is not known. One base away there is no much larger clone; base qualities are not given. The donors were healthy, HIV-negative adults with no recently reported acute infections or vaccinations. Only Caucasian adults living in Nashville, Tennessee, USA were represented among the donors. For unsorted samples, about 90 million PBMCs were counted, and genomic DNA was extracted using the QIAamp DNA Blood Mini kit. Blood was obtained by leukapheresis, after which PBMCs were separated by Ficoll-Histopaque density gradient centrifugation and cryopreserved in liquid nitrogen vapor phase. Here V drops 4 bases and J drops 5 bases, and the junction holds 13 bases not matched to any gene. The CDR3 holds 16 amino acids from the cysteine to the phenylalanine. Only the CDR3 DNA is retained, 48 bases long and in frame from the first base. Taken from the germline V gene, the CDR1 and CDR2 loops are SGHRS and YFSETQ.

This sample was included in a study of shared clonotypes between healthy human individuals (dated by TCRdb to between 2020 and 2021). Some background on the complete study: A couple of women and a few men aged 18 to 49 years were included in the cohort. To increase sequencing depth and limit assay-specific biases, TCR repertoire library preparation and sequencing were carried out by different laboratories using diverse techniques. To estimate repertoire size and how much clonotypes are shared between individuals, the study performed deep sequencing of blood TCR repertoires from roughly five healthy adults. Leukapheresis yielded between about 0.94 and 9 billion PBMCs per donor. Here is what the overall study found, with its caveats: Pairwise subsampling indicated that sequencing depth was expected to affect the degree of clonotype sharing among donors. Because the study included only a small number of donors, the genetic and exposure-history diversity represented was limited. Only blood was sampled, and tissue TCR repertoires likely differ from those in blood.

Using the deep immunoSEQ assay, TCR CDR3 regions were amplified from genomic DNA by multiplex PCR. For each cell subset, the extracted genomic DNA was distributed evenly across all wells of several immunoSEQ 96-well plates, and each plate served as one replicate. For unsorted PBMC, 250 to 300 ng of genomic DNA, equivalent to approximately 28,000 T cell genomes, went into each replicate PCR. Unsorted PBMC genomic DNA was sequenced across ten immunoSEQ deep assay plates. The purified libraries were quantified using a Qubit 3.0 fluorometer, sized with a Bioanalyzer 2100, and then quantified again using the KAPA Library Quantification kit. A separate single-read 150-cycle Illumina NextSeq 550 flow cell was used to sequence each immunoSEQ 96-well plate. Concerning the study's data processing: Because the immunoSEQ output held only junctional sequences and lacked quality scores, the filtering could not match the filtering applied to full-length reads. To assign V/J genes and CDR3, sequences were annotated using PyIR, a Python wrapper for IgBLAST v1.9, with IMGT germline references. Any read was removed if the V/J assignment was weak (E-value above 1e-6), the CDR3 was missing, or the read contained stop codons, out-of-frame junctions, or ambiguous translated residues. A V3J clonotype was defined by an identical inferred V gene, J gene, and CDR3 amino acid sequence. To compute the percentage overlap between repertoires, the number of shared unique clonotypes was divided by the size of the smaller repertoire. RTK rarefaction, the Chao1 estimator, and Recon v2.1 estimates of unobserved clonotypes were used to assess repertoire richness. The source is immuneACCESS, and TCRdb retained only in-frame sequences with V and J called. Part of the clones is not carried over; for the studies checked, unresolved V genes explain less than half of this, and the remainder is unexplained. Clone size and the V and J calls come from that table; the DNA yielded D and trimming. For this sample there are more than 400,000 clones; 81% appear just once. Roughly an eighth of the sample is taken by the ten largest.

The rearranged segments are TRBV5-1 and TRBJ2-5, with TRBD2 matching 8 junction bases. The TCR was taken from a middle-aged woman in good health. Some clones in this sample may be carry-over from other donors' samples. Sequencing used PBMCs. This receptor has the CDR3 CASSPGSTGGLETQYF. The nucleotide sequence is TGCGCCAGCAGCCCCGGGAGTACGGGGGGGCTCGAGACCCAGTACTTC.